This is a list of T cell receptor beta chains from one sample in a study of T cells after yellow fever vaccination. TCRdb reprocessed the 5' RACE reads with MiXCR, giving one entry per CDR3 protein. The sample includes 300,000 to 400,000 distinct CDR3 sequences, approximately 9% seen only once; the top ten take under 20%. This specimen consisted of PBMCs, obtained on the day of the first yellow fever vaccination. All receptors come from a man aged 18 to 29 who received the YFV17D yellow fever vaccine. The CDR3 runs from the conserved cysteine through the conserved F or W. D genes are given only for firm matches.

v_call d_call cdr3_aa
TRBV11-1 - CASSLGLGADGYTF
TRBV29-1 - CSGLWFRAGEAFF
TRBV7-2 - CASSFRGADGYTF
TRBV12-3/TRBV12-4 - CASSLWAVRYGYTF
TRBV29-1 - CSVGEKGDTGELFF
TRBV9 TRBD2 CASSVLTGGTDTQYF
TRBV7-2 - CASSPQGSRAEAFF
TRBV4-2 - CASSQNQEANYGYTF
TRBV5-1 - CASRPEGDTQYF
TRBV12-3/TRBV12-4 - CASSLSGITGELFF
TRBV25-1 - CASSEFVGGHHNEQFF
TRBV20-1 TRBD2 CSALAGGNNEQFF
TRBV7-2 - CASSLVRDEVFF
TRBV12-3/TRBV12-4 - CASSPVSYNEQFF
TRBV19 - CASSLQDTGELFF
TRBV7-2 - CASSLVFRGATDTQYF
TRBV11-2 TRBD1 CASSGTDNNSPLHF
TRBV12-3/TRBV12-4 - CASSSIGRYQETQYF